This T cell receptor beta chain was recovered during a study of radiation and T cells in renal cell carcinoma. Time point specified: blood 2 weeks post-SBRT. Treatment noted: 15 Gy SBRT to primary tumor, nephrectomy 4 weeks later. Serial blood draws occurred at baseline and 2 and 4 weeks post-SBRT. V was clipped by 2 bases and J by 2 bases, with 4 bases between them. Germline loops: CDR1 SGHAT, CDR2 FQNNGV. CDR3 size: 12 residues. Repertoires were generated with immunoSEQ multiplex PCR, while TCRdb's copy carries only in-frame clones and drops some. The sample carries 45,000 to 55,000 clones, about 80% recorded once.

The receptor's source is a woman in her seventies with renal cell carcinoma. The rearrangement joins TRBV11-2 to TRBJ2-7; D is unresolved. Sequencing used blood, obtained from a patient whose treatment included radiotherapy and nephrectomy. CDR3 DNA sequence: TGTGCCAGCAGCTTAACCGCCTACGAGCAGTACTTC. Translating it yields CASSLTAYEQYF. Looking up the rest from reference TRBV11-2 and TRBJ2-7 gives the full variable domain: EAGVAQSPRYKIIEKRQSVAFWCNPISGHATLYWYQQILGQGPKLLIQFQNNGVVDDSQLPKDRFSAERLKGVDSTLKIQPAKLEDSAVYLCASSLTAYEQYFGPGTRLTVT.